These 18 T cell receptor beta chains were all obtained from the same sample, sequenced in a study of shared clonotypes between healthy human individuals. TCRdb's table, derived via immunoSEQ multiplex PCR, lists solely in-frame clones and lacks some. The sample lists around 2.3 million clones; roughly 95% were seen once. Material: naive CD4+ T cells sorted from blood. Sample subset: CD45RA+ positively selected. The receptors were sampled from a man aged 18 to 29 in good health.

This clone was seen just once. The chain combines TRBV7-8 with TRBJ1-6; D gene uncertain. The V gene lost 5 bases and the J gene lost 10 bases, with 12 bases spanning the gap. Germline CDR1 SGHVS, CDR2 FQNEAQ. The CDR3 length is 13 residues. For the CDR3, the DNA is TGTGCCAGCAGCCCCTTAGAGTACTCACCCCTCCACTTT. Translated, it gives CASSPLEYSPLHF.

CDR3 nucleotide sequence: TGTGCCAGCAGCTTAAGACAACCCACAGATACGCAGTATTTT. Its protein product is CASSLRQPTDTQYF. This chain connects TRBV11-2 to TRBJ2-3, with D uncertain. The CDR3 covers 14 residues. The ends were cut back, 2 bases at V and 2 bases at J, with 8 bases in the middle. Germline V CDR1 and CDR2: SGHAT, FQNNGV.

V gene TRBV28 combines with J gene TRBJ1-5; D not resolved. The germline V gene has CDR1 MDHEN and CDR2 SYDVKM. Trimming took off 7 bases at V and 0 bases at J, with 13 bases between the two ends. This CDR3 contains 15 residues. The chain's CDR3 is CASTRWEDSNQPQHF. The CDR3 DNA reads TGTGCCAGCACCCGGTGGGAGGATAGCAATCAGCCCCAGCATTTT.

This chain uses TRBV21-1 with TRBJ2-7; the table's D call TRBD2 went unverified against the DNA. TRBV21-1 is a documented pseudogene. The CDR3 is made up of 13 amino acids. The CDR3 DNA is TGTGCCAGCAGGGACTCGGTCGTGGGTGAGCAGTACTTC. Translating gives CASRDSVVGEQYF.

The chain has TRBV10-1 and TRBJ1-1, with D perhaps TRBD1 (5 bases). The germline V and J ends were trimmed by 2 bases and 6 bases, with 16 bases remaining between them. The CDR3 has 15 residues. The germline V gene encodes CDR1 WNHNN and CDR2 SYGVQD (reference sequence). The CDR3 nucleotides read TGCGCCAGCAGTGAGGGAGGGGCCGGATCCGCTGAAGCTTTCTTT. Amino acids: CASSEGGAGSAEAFF.

The genes are TRBV27 and TRBJ2-7; TRBD1 agrees at 9 bases. V lost 6 bases and J lost 7; bases outside the gene matches: 7. The CDR3 runs 13 residues. CDR1 MNHEY and CDR2 SMNVEV come from the germline V gene (reference sequence). The CDR3: CASRLGQGGEQYF. The CDR3 bases are TGTGCCAGCAGATTGGGACAGGGAGGGGAGCAGTACTTC.

The chain combines TRBV7-2 with TRBJ1-1, with 7 bases matching TRBD1. The CDR3 has 16 amino acids. Germline CDR1 is SGHTA and CDR2 is FQGNSA. The V and J ends lost 2 bases and 2 bases, in that order; junction bases with no gene match: 8. This chain's CDR3 is CASSLTRDRVNTEAFF. The CDR3 DNA is TGTGCCAGCAGCTTAACCCGAGACAGGGTTAACACTGAAGCTTTCTTT.

The chain carries TRBV10-3 and TRBJ1-2, with 7 bases lining up with TRBD1. Trimming removed 5 bases from V and 5 bases from J; junction bases left unmatched: 11. The germline V gene encodes CDR1 ENHRY and CDR2 SYGVKD. This CDR3 is 15 amino acids long. CDR3 bases: TGTGCCATCAGTAAATCGGGACAGACAGCGTATGGCTACACCTTC. This gives the protein CAISKSGQTAYGYTF.

The sample holds one count of this clone. The chain has TRBV7-9 and TRBJ1-5; 7 bases align to TRBD1. V shed 5 bases, J shed 4 bases, and the junction held 11 bases outside the gene matches. CDR1 is SEHNR and CDR2 is FQNEAQ in the germline V gene (reference sequence). This CDR3 contains 16 residues. CDR3: CASSRIQGERNQPQHF. CDR3 DNA sequence: TGTGCCAGCAGCCGGATTCAGGGGGAAAGGAATCAGCCCCAGCATTTT.

The chain carries TRBV6-1 and TRBJ2-7; D is possibly TRBD2 (5 bases). The V gene lost 4 bases and the J gene lost 5 bases, with 15 bases spanning the gap. The length of the CDR3 is 14 residues. From germline, CDR1 is MNHNS and CDR2 SASEGT. CDR3 sequence (DNA): TGTGCCAGCAGTGTTGAGCGGCCCAGGAACGAGCAGTACTTC. Translated: CASSVERPRNEQYF.

This sequence joins TRBV30 and TRBJ2-3, with D perhaps TRBD2 (5 bases). Trimming took 0 bases from V and 3 from J, leaving 16 bases between them. This CDR3 is 16 amino acids long. Germline V gives CDR1 GTSNPN, CDR2 SVGIG (reference sequence). CDR3 bases: TGTGCCTGGAGTGTACTCGGGGTTATTAAGACAGATACGCAGTATTTT. Translated: CAWSVLGVIKTDTQYF.

Comments on this clone: The same CDR3 also results from other DNA sequences found in this sample. The V call is TRBV11-2, the J call TRBJ2-1, with TRBD2 identical over 7 bases. The V and J ends lost 3 bases and 0 bases, in that order; junction bases with no gene match: 2. Germline V CDR1 and CDR2: SGHAT, FQNNGV. This CDR3 is built from 15 residues. CDR3 DNA: TGTGCCAGCAGCTTCGGGGGGAGCTCCTACAATGAGCAGTTCTTC. Protein sequence: CASSFGGSSYNEQFF.

The CDR3 protein is CASSQNLGVNSPLHF. The CDR3, as DNA: TGTGCCAGCAGCCAGAATCTGGGAGTGAATTCACCCCTCCACTTT. The rearrangement joins TRBV7-8 to TRBJ1-6; D gene uncertain. Per the germline V gene, CDR1 is SGHVS and CDR2 is FQNEAQ. The CDR3 is 15 residues long. V lost 5 bases, J lost 7 bases, and 15 bases lay in between. The full variable domain, completed using reference TRBV7-8 and TRBJ1-6, is GAGVSQSPRYKVAKRGQDVALRCDPISGHVSLFWYQQALGQGPEFLTYFQNEAQLDKSGLPSDRFFAERPEGSVSTLKIQRTQQEDSAVYLCASSQNLGVNSPLHFGNGTRLTVT.

This chain joins TRBV2 and TRBJ2-5; the match to TRBD2 covers 10 bases. CDR1 is SNHLY and CDR2 is FYNNEI in the germline V gene. The CDR3 loop spans 15 amino acids. V gave up 2 bases and J gave up 5 bases; unmatched junction bases: 5. The CDR3 protein is CASSETSGIAETQYF. The CDR3 region has the DNA TGTGCCAGCAGTGAAACTAGCGGGATTGCTGAGACCCAGTACTTC.

The genes are TRBV29-1 and TRBJ2-3; 14 positions match TRBD2. From germline, CDR1 is SQVTM and CDR2 ANQGSEA. The CDR3 consists of 17 residues. Losses at the gene ends were 2 bases for V and 3 bases for J; bases not matched to a gene: 7. CDR3: CSVERAGLAGVTDTQYF. The CDR3 DNA follows: TGCAGCGTTGAAAGGGCGGGACTAGCGGGAGTAACAGATACGCAGTATTTT.

The chain carries TRBV15 and TRBJ2-3; 10 bases map to TRBD1. Germline V lookup: CDR1 LNHNV, CDR2 YYDKDF (reference sequence). V shed 3 bases, J shed 1 base, and the junction held 1 base outside the gene matches. There are 15 residues in the CDR3. The CDR3 loop is CATSRGTGGTDTQYF. In DNA form, the CDR3 reads TGTGCCACCAGCAGGGGGACAGGGGGCACAGATACGCAGTATTTT.

Regarding this clone: This sample includes further DNA sequences coding for the same CDR3. The V call is TRBV6-6, the J call TRBJ1-2; D not certain. V dropped 0 bases and J dropped 1 base, with 6 bases sitting between them. This CDR3 comprises 14 residues. Looked up from germline, CDR1 is MNHNY and CDR2 is SVGAGI (reference sequence). CDR3 DNA sequence: TGTGCCAGCAGTTACTCACGGGATAACTATGGCTACACCTTC. It encodes CASSYSRDNYGYTF.

For this clone: The sample contains more than one DNA sequence encoding this CDR3. J is TRBJ1-2 and V is TRBV2; D is possibly TRBD1 (5 bases). Germline V gene data show CDR1 as SNHLY and CDR2 as FYNNEI. V was cut by 2 bases and J by 8 bases, with 9 bases left in between. This CDR3 is 12 amino acids long. For the CDR3, the DNA is TGTGCCAGCAGTGAACAGGGAGAGGGCTACACCTTC. As protein: CASSEQGEGYTF.